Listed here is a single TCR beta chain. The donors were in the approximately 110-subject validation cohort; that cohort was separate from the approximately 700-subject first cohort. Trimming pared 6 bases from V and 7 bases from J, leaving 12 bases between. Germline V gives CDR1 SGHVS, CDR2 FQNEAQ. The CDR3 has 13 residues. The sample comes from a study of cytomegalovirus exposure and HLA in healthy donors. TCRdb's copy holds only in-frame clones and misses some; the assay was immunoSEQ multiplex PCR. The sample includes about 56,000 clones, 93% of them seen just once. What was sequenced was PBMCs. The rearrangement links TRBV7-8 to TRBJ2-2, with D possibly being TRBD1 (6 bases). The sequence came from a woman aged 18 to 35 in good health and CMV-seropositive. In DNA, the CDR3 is TGTGCCAGCAGGCAGGGGCCGGGCGGGGAGCTGTTTTTT. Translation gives CASRQGPGGELFF.